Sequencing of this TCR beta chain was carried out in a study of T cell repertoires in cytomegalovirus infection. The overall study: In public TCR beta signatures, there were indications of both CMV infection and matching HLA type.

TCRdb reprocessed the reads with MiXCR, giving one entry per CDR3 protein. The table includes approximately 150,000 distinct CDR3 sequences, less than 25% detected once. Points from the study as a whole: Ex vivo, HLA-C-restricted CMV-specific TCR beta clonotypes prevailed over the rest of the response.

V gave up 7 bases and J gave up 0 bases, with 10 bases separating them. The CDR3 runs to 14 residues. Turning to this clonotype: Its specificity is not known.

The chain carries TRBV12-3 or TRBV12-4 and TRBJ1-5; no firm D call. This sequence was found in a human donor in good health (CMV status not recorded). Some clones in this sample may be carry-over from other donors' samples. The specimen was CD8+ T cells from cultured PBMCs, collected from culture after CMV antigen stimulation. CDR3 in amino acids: CASTKDHSNQPQHF. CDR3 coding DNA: TGTGCCAGCACCAAGGACCATAGCAATCAGCCCCAGCATTTT.